These 19 T cell receptor beta chains were sequenced from one sample in a study of blood T cells in healthy people across ages. Through a sample-barcoded 5' primer and a J-beta primer mix, a second PCR was run for roughly 6 to 11 cycles. TCRdb analysed the 5' RACE reads with MiXCR anew, one entry per CDR3 protein. The repertoire includes 750,000 or so distinct CDR3 sequences, 20% to 25% of them detected once, and around 9.2% sits in the top ten. The same data also went into a second study, on T cells of mothers and their children.

Source material: blood. These receptors originate from a boy between 10 and 17 years old in good health.

In this sample, this clonotype turned up a few times. The conserved closing phenylalanine or tryptophan is absent in this CDR3, likely reflecting a read error. The chain employs TRBV6-6 and TRBJ2-7; TRBD2 aligns across 7 bases. Trimming at V came to 6 bases and at J to 1 base, leaving 12 bases not matched to a gene. This CDR3 has 16 residues. The germline CDR1 and CDR2 sequences are MNHNY and SVGAGI (reference sequence). CDR3 sequence reads: CASSSGGRGISYEQYI. The CDR3 bases are TGTGCCAGCAGCTCGGGGGGACGCGGGATATCCTACGAGCAGTACATC.

This chain joins TRBV29-1 and TRBJ2-1, with 9 bases fitting TRBD2. V lost 6 bases to trimming and J lost 0 bases; unmatched junction nucleotides: 9. The CDR3 consists of 16 residues. Germline CDR1 is SQVTM and CDR2 is ANQGSEA. The CDR3: CSVARISGSSYNEQFF. The CDR3 nucleotides are TGCAGCGTCGCCAGGATTAGCGGGAGCTCCTACAATGAGCAGTTCTTC.

The chain uses TRBV29-1 and TRBJ2-7; 10 bases are a match to TRBD1. The CDR3 spans 16 residues. Per germline, CDR1 SQVTM and CDR2 ANQGSEA. The junction had 14 bases not matched to a gene; V was cut back by 2 bases and J by 7 bases. In nucleotides, the CDR3 is TGCAGCGTTGAAATGGTCGACAGGGGGCTTTCGGGGGAGCAGTACTTC. As protein: CSVEMVDRGLSGEQYF.

This clonotype was seen only once. This sequence joins TRBV7-2 and TRBJ2-3; no definite D call. The CDR3 consists of 14 residues. From germline, CDR1 is SGHTA and CDR2 FQGNSA. V was cut by 0 bases and J by 4 bases, with 8 bases left in between. CDR3 bases: TGTGCCAGCAGCTTAGCTTTCGTTTCAGATACGCAGTATTTT. Translating it yields CASSLAFVSDTQYF.

This chain connects TRBV7-6 to TRBJ2-2; 7 bases map to TRBD2. The CDR3 loop spans 17 amino acids. The germline gives CDR1 SGHVS, CDR2 FNYEAQ. Trimming removed 1 base from V and 6 bases from J; junction bases left unmatched: 11. CDR3 in amino acids: CASSLGGGPLPPGELFF. The CDR3 bases are TGTGCCAGCAGCTTAGGGGGGGGACCCCTCCCGCCCGGGGAGCTGTTTTTT.

This clonotype was found a few times. The chain carries TRBV27 and TRBJ1-1; 8 bases fit TRBD1. The germline V gene encodes CDR1 MNHEY and CDR2 SMNVEV (reference sequence). With 5 bases clipped from V and 7 bases from J, the junction kept 9 bases outside the gene matches. The CDR3 sequence is 14 residues long. The CDR3 reads CASSQIPGTGEAFF. The CDR3 nucleotides are TGTGCCAGCAGTCAGATCCCCGGGACAGGTGAAGCTTTCTTT.

This clonotype was detected a few times. The chain has TRBV4-1 and TRBJ2-5; TRBD2 is a possible D gene (6 bases). CDR1 is MGHRA, CDR2 YSYEKL, per germline. Between the trimmed V and J ends, which lost 0 bases and 0 bases, there was a span of 8 bases. The CDR3 runs to 15 residues. The CDR3 nucleotides are TGCGCCAGCAGCCAAGATCGGGACTACCAAGAGACCCAGTACTTC. This gives the protein CASSQDRDYQETQYF.

The chain carries TRBV14 and TRBJ2-6; 8 bases are a match to TRBD2. The V gene end was trimmed by 1 base and the J gene end by 0 bases; junction bases not matched to a gene: 5. Looked up from germline, CDR1 is SGHDN and CDR2 is FVKESK. The CDR3 covers 18 residues. In nucleotides, the CDR3 is TGTGCCAGCAGCCAAGCGGGGGGGCTTTTCTCTGGGGCCAACGTCCTGACTTTC. It codes for CASSQAGGLFSGANVLTF. The full variable domain, rest sourced from reference TRBV14 and TRBJ2-6, is EAGVTQFPSHSVIEKGQTVTLRCDPISGHDNLYWYRRVMGKEIKFLLHFVKESKQDESGMPNNRFLAERTGGTYSTLKVQPAELEDSGVYFCASSQAGGLFSGANVLTFGAGSRLTVL.

The rearrangement uses TRBV27 and TRBJ2-7; D gene unclear. Germline V gene data show CDR1 as MNHEY and CDR2 as SMNVEV (reference sequence). Trimming pared 6 bases from V and 7 bases from J, leaving 13 bases between. This CDR3 contains 12 residues. The chain's CDR3 is CASRAESWEQYF. The DNA of the CDR3 is TGTGCCAGCAGGGCAGAGTCGTGGGAGCAGTACTTC.

This clonotype appeared a few times. The chain employs TRBV5-1 and TRBJ2-1, with 10 bases identical to TRBD1. J gave up 0 bases and V 4 bases, and 4 bases lay outside the gene matches. The CDR3 is 16 residues long. The germline gives CDR1 SGHRS, CDR2 YFSETQ. CDR3 sequence reads: CASSMRTGGSYNEQFF. The CDR3 DNA sequence: TGCGCCAGCAGCATGAGGACAGGGGGCTCCTACAATGAGCAGTTCTTC.

This clonotype was observed a few times. V is TRBV9 and J is TRBJ2-1, with 8 nucleotides matching TRBD2. J was trimmed by 0 bases and V by 0 bases; bases with no gene match: 2. There are 16 residues in the CDR3. Germline CDR1 SGDLS, CDR2 YYNGEE. The DNA for the CDR3 is TGTGCCAGCAGCGTAGCACTAGCGGCCTCCTACAATGAGCAGTTCTTC. Amino acids: CASSVALAASYNEQFF.

The chain employs TRBV7-3 and TRBJ2-2; 11 bases agree with TRBD2. V lost 2 bases, J lost 2 bases, and 7 bases stayed unmatched. This CDR3 contains 18 residues. The germline CDR1 and CDR2 sequences are SGHTA and FQGTGA. The CDR3 protein is CASSLLGTSGHNTGELFF. CDR3 DNA sequence: TGTGCCAGCAGCTTACTTGGGACTAGCGGCCACAACACCGGGGAGCTGTTTTTT.

This chain uses TRBV27 with TRBJ2-7; maybe TRBD1 (5 bases). The CDR3 extends over 14 amino acids. Germline V CDR1 and CDR2: MNHEY, SMNVEV (reference sequence). Trimming shortened V by 4 bases and J by 1 base, and 11 bases separated the two germline ends. As DNA, the CDR3 is TGTGCCAGCAGTTCGGTCGACAGTTCCTACGAGCAGTACTTC. The encoded protein is CASSSVDSSYEQYF.

This clonotype was counted between two and nine times. The rearrangement links TRBV12-3 or TRBV12-4 to TRBJ2-3; 8 bases match TRBD2. There are 17 residues in the CDR3. V trimming: 3 bases; J trimming: 5 bases; junction bases outside the gene matches: 13. Here the CDR3 DNA reads TGTGCCAGCAGTTTCCAACGGACGGGGGGGGCCGGAGATACGCAGTATTTT. It translates to CASSFQRTGGAGDTQYF.

This clonotype came up a few times. Compared with germline, one end of the junction differs, possibly owing to a read error. The rearrangement joins TRBV7-2 to TRBJ2-5, with 8 bases matching TRBD1. The germline V gene encodes CDR1 SGHTA and CDR2 FQGNSA. The CDR3 spans 13 residues. This chain's CDR3 is CASSLGPLTGEDF. Written as DNA, the CDR3 is TGTGCCAGCAGCTTAGGCCCCCTGACAGGGGAGGACTTC.

V gene TRBV20-1 combines with J gene TRBJ2-4; either TRBD1 or TRBD2 may fit D (5 bases each). Per germline, CDR1 DFQATT and CDR2 SNEGSKA (reference sequence). Between the trimmed V and J ends, which lost 6 bases and 2 bases, there was a span of 17 bases. The CDR3 contains 15 residues. The CDR3 coding sequence is TGCAGTGCCTCGGGACCCCGGCAATCCAAAAACATTCAGTACTTC. Its protein product is CSASGPRQSKNIQYF.

In this sample, this clonotype turned up a few times. The chain carries TRBV10-3 and TRBJ2-1; D is uncertain. CDR3 length equals 16 residues. Germline V lookup: CDR1 ENHRY, CDR2 SYGVKD. Trimming took off 0 bases at V and 8 bases at J, with 17 bases between the two ends. CDR3 residues: CAISESLDLGIDEQFF. CDR3 in DNA: TGTGCCATCAGTGAGTCCCTCGACCTAGGGATTGATGAGCAGTTCTTC.

Only a few counts were recorded for this clonotype. The rearrangement joins TRBV4-3 to TRBJ2-6; unclear D gene. Trimming took off 0 bases at V and 0 bases at J, with 12 bases between the two ends. CDR1 and CDR2 from the germline V gene are LGHNA and YSLEER. The CDR3 length is 18 residues. CDR3 loop: CASSQDLRGFSGANVLTF. The CDR3 DNA sequence: TGCGCCAGCAGCCAAGATCTACGCGGCTTCTCTGGGGCCAACGTCCTGACTTTC.

V gene TRBV6-2 or TRBV6-3 combines with J gene TRBJ2-3; D unclear. V was shortened by 0 bases and J by 4 bases, with 8 bases between the two germline ends. CDR3 length: 14 amino acids. Germline CDR1 reads MNHEY; CDR2 reads SVGEGT. The CDR3 here is CASSYSGLSDTQYF. CDR3 in DNA: TGTGCCAGCAGTTACTCTGGCCTTTCAGATACGCAGTATTTT.